This paragraph reports one TCR beta chain. The data were obtained in a study of blood T cell repertoires in COVID-19. Study in general: COVID-19 samples from acute and convalescent phases originated in the United States, Italy and Spain.

The germline gives CDR1 SGHTS, CDR2 YDEGEE. V dropped 3 bases and J dropped 5 bases, with 18 bases sitting between them. The CDR3 length is 16 residues. How the authors handled the data: How many nucleated cells were present was estimated from reference gene primer amplification. Profiled with immunoSEQ multiplex PCR; TCRdb holds only in-frame clones, not every one. V and J calls and clone size come straight from that table; D and trimming were deduced from the DNA. The sample lists about 220,000 clones; around three quarters were seen once. The chain uses TRBV5-8 and TRBJ2-1; D unresolved. The sequence came from a woman aged 70-85 years with acute or convalescent COVID-19. The specimen was peripheral blood. The CDR3 loop reads CASSSQALPRDNEQFF. The CDR3, as DNA: TGTGCCAGCAGCTCGCAGGCCCTCCCCAGAGACAATGAGCAGTTCTTC. The complete variable domain, with remaining parts taken from reference TRBV5-8 and TRBJ2-1, reads EAGVTQSPTHLIKTRGQQATLRCSPISGHTSVYWYQQALGLGLQFLLWYDEGEERNRGNFPPRFSGRQFPNYSSELNVNALELEDSALYLCASSSQALPRDNEQFFGPGTRLTVL.